This T cell receptor beta chain was recovered during a study of T cells in Graves' hyperthyroidism and ophthalmopathy. Study-level results: A model using 13 V-J features told ophthalmopathy apart from stable hyperthyroidism.

This clonotype was picked up many times. Its matching antigen is unknown. Germline CDR1 MDHEN, CDR2 SYDVKM. V was cut by 6 bases and J by 7 bases, with 28 bases left in between. The CDR3 extends over 17 amino acids. Researchers took RNA transcripts and amplified the TCR beta CDR3 regions from them. A set of HTBI primers served as the primers for a first-round RT-PCR of the TCR CDR3. Via MiXCR, TCRdb re-called the multiplex PCR reads, giving one row per CDR3 protein. In the table there are about 200,000 distinct CDR3 sequences, roughly 17% of which are singletons. The study left out patients who had uncontrolled infection, other autoimmune disease, pregnancy or lactation.

The sequenced material came from blood. The origin of this receptor is a woman aged 50 to 60 with Graves' hyperthyroidism. This chain connects TRBV28 to TRBJ2-7, with D perhaps TRBD1 or TRBD2 (5 bases each). The chain's CDR3 is CASSPTLRGGRLWEQYF. In DNA form, the CDR3 reads TGTGCCAGCAGCCCGACCTTACGGGGCGGACGGCTCTGGGAGCAGTACTTC.